The sample holds many counts of the clone carrying this T cell receptor beta chain. Its antigen is still unknown. The SP2 primer and nested alpha and beta constant region primers amplified ligated cDNA in four rounds. Alpha and beta constant region primers primed reverse transcription for blood and skin samples. TCRdb passed the 5' RACE reads through MiXCR, listing each CDR3 protein once. The repertoire holds 55,000 to 70,000 distinct CDR3 sequences, with 6% to 8.5% as singletons. The data derive from a study of naive and memory T cell subsets. Study results and caveats: This RNA-based method may be sensitive to activation-related transcript changes.

The CDR3 consists of 16 residues. V was shortened by 0 bases and J by 0 bases, with 12 bases between the two germline ends. Per germline, CDR1 SGDLS and CDR2 YYNGEE. The library had UMIs added by 3' ligation of an oligonucleotide to TCR cDNA. Whole-blood samples were approximately 2.6 ml of peripheral blood from healthy adult volunteers. Unsorted total RNA, about 1 to 1000 ng, was DNase treated before reverse transcription. This TCR was sampled from a female donor in good health. The J gene is TRBJ1-1, the V gene TRBV9; perhaps TRBD1 as D (6 bases). The CDR3 bases are TGTGCCAGCAGCGTAGCCGGGACAACAATGAACACTGAAGCTTTCTTT. It yields the protein CASSVAGTTMNTEAFF.